These 3 T cell receptor beta chains were all obtained from the same sample, sequenced in a study of CD4 T cells in relation to SARS-CoV-2 and coronaviruses. Before the COVID-19 pandemic, during about 2011-2019, CD4+ T cells were taken from unexposed donors. Isolation of CD4+ T cells took place after less than 11 days in culture. TCRdb's table, derived via immunoSEQ multiplex PCR, lists solely in-frame clones and lacks some. The table has tens of thousands of clones, around 76% seen once. No antigen is known for these receptors. The specimen sequenced was CD4+ T cells from PBMCs, cultured in vitro. These receptors were collected from a human donor in good health.

The chain employs TRBV18 and TRBJ1-1; possible D gene TRBD1, 6 bases. The V and J ends lost 5 bases and 0 bases respectively, with 10 bases between them. This CDR3 contains 14 residues. Germline CDR1 reads KGHSH; CDR2 reads LQKENI. CDR3 nucleotides: TGTGCCAGCTCAAAGGGGGGCCTGAACACTGAAGCTTTCTTT. Translation gives CASSKGGLNTEAFF.

The rearrangement uses TRBV7-2 and TRBJ2-7, with 10 bases matching TRBD2. With 2 bases clipped from V and 3 bases from J, the junction kept 7 bases outside the gene matches. There are 16 residues in the CDR3. The germline V gene encodes CDR1 SGHTA and CDR2 FQGNSA. The CDR3, as DNA: TGTGCCAGCAGCTTACAGGGAAGCGGGAGGGTCTACGAGCAGTACTTC. Translated: CASSLQGSGRVYEQYF.

V is TRBV10-1 and J is TRBJ2-3; D gene ambiguous. Trimming pared 0 bases from V and 0 bases from J, leaving 13 bases between. CDR1 WNHNN and CDR2 SYGVQD come from the germline V gene (reference sequence). This CDR3 spans 17 amino acids. The DNA of the CDR3 is TGCGCCAGCAGTGAGTCGTTTGGCAAAGCTAGCACAGATACGCAGTATTTT. Translation gives CASSESFGKASTDTQYF.